This T cell receptor (beta chain) is from a study of T cell responses to AZD1222 COVID-19 vaccine. Overall study findings and caveats: Repertoire sampling was restricted to post-peak T cell response timepoints.

With regard to this clone: The antigen remains unidentified.

V lost 3 bases, J lost 2 bases, and 10 bases lay in between. The CDR3 runs to 14 residues. Germline CDR1 PRHDT, CDR2 FYEKMQ (reference sequence). Assay: immunoSEQ multiplex PCR; the TCRdb copy retains only in-frame clones and omits some. The sample holds 150,000 or so clones, about 90% seen once. The receptor was derived from an adult in good health. The V and J genes are TRBV13 and TRBJ1-2; a possible D gene is TRBD1 (5 bases). This sample comprised peripheral blood, obtained on day 0 of AZD1222 vaccination. The CDR3 sequence: CASSFGRGNYGYTF. The DNA for the CDR3 is TGTGCCAGCAGCTTCGGTAGGGGCAACTATGGCTACACCTTC.